This T cell receptor beta chain was documented in a study of Ad26.COV2.S vaccination and SARS-CoV-2 variants. Study overall: The donor participated in the COV1001 trial, in its Ad26.COV2.S arm.

Indicated treatment: around 19 received Ad26.COV2.S at low or high dose, single or two shots; 5 received placebo; per-sample allocation not given. Samples were taken on day 63 after the first vaccine or placebo injection. Measured with immunoSEQ multiplex PCR; TCRdb has only the in-frame clones, and not every one. The table shows around 270,000 clones, with roughly nine tenths occurring only once. Note on this clone: What it binds is unknown.

Study outcomes and limitations: Among vaccine recipients, spike-specific TCR breadth exceeded that of placebo recipients.

V was pared by 10 bases and J by 10 bases, with 7 bases of the junction left unmatched. Germline CDR1 reads ENHRY; CDR2 reads SYGVKD. The CDR3 totals 13 residues. This receptor was identified in a person aged 18-65 years who received the Ad26.COV2.S COVID-19 vaccine or a placebo. Sample: peripheral blood, taken in a trial of Ad26.COV2.S vaccine versus placebo. This rearrangement joins TRBV10-3 to TRBJ2-1, with 13 bases aligning to TRBD2. The chain's CDR3 is CATQGTSGKEQFF. The CDR3 coding sequence is TGTGCCACACAGGGGACTAGCGGGAAGGAGCAGTTCTTC.